These 32 T cell receptor beta chains came from one sample sequenced in a study of T cell repertoires in cytomegalovirus infection. Using its own MiXCR run on the reads, TCRdb lists one record per CDR3 protein. Of roughly 720,000 distinct CDR3 sequences in the sample, less than 40% were seen once. Sequenced sample: PBMCs. These receptors came from a human donor in good health (CMV status not recorded). Some clones in this sample may be carry-over from other donors' samples.

The V and J genes are TRBV19 and TRBJ1-5; D uncertain. There are 12 residues in the CDR3. Trimming pared 6 bases from V and 5 bases from J, leaving 8 bases between. Germline V gene lookup returns CDR1 LNHDA and CDR2 SQIVND (reference sequence). CDR3 bases: TGTGCCAGTAGATCAGGCTATCAGCCCCAGCATTTT. Encoded protein: CASRSGYQPQHF.

The DNA for the CDR3 is TGTGCCAGCAGTGAGGTGACAGGGTGGAATCAGCCCCAGCATTTT. Its translation: CASSEVTGWNQPQHF. The V gene is TRBV2, the J gene TRBJ1-5, with TRBD1 matching 7 bases. The CDR3 length is 15 residues. Trimming at V came to 3 bases and at J to 4 bases, leaving 6 bases not matched to a gene. The V gene's germline CDR1 is SNHLY and CDR2 FYNNEI. The full variable domain, in which reference TRBV2 and TRBJ1-5 provide the parts outside the CDR3, is EPEVTQTPSHQVTQMGQEVILRCVPISNHLYFYWYRQILGQKVEFLVSFYNNEISEKSEIFDDQFSVERPDGSNFTLKIRSTKLEDSAMYFCASSEVTGWNQPQHFGDGTRLSIL.

This rearrangement joins TRBV27 to TRBJ2-2; 7 positions match TRBD2. The CDR3 covers 16 residues. Trimming at V came to 6 bases and at J to 1 base, leaving 8 bases not matched to a gene. CDR1 and CDR2 (germline): MNHEY, SMNVEV (reference sequence). CDR3 sequence: CASSWTPGGNTGELFF. The DNA for the CDR3 is TGTGCCAGCAGCTGGACTCCGGGGGGGAACACCGGGGAGCTGTTTTTT.

This chain joins TRBV2 and TRBJ1-1; TRBD1 is a possible D gene (5 bases). Trimming took off 5 bases at V and 5 bases at J, with 9 bases between the two ends. CDR1 and CDR2 from the germline V gene are SNHLY and FYNNEI. The CDR3 is 12 amino acids. The CDR3 loop reads CASSHRNTEAFF. Written as DNA, the CDR3 is TGTGCCAGCAGTCACAGGAATACTGAAGCTTTCTTT. The variable domain in full, completed from reference TRBV2 and TRBJ1-1, reads EPEVTQTPSHQVTQMGQEVILRCVPISNHLYFYWYRQILGQKVEFLVSFYNNEISEKSEIFDDQFSVERPDGSNFTLKIRSTKLEDSAMYFCASSHRNTEAFFGQGTRLTVV.

This clonotype was counted at least ten times. J is TRBJ2-5 and V is TRBV7-2, with 7 bases identical to TRBD2. In germline, CDR1 is SGHTA, CDR2 FQGNSA. After removal of 0 bases from V and 5 bases from J, the junction contained 6 bases not matched to a gene. This CDR3 has 15 residues. CDR3 protein: CASSLAGGIPETQYF. Here the CDR3 DNA reads TGTGCCAGCAGCTTAGCGGGAGGGATACCGGAGACCCAGTACTTC.

This clonotype was observed a few times. The chain has TRBV4-3 and TRBJ1-1, with D uncertain. Per the germline V gene, CDR1 is LGHNA and CDR2 is YSLEER. The CDR3 is 14 residues long. Trimming removed 1 base from V and 3 bases from J, with 9 bases in between. This CDR3 reads CASSQAGEYTEAFF. CDR3 bases: TGCGCCAGCAGCCAAGCTGGAGAGTACACTGAAGCTTTCTTT.

This clonotype was counted only a few times. This chain's CDR3 is CSAQDRGGQPQHF. The CDR3 coding sequence is TGCAGTGCTCAAGACAGGGGCGGTCAGCCCCAGCATTTT. The chain couples TRBV20-1 to TRBJ1-5, with 8 bases that match TRBD1. Germline V gene data show CDR1 as DFQATT and CDR2 as SNEGSKA (reference sequence). There are 13 residues in the CDR3. The J segment lost 6 bases and the V segment lost 5 bases, leaving 6 bases of the junction unmatched.

The rearrangement links TRBV19 to TRBJ1-1; no definite D call. From germline, CDR1 is LNHDA and CDR2 SQIVND (reference sequence). The CDR3 spans 16 residues. V was cut by 0 bases and J by 1 base, with 12 bases left in between. The CDR3 spells CASSIERATANTEAFF. The CDR3 DNA is TGTGCCAGTAGTATAGAACGGGCTACGGCGAACACTGAAGCTTTCTTT.

The rearrangement uses TRBV28 and TRBJ2-7, with 8 nucleotides matching TRBD2. The germline CDR1 and CDR2 sequences are MDHEN and SYDVKM. The CDR3 loop spans 15 amino acids. V lost 2 bases and J lost 3; bases outside the gene matches: 6. The CDR3 protein is CASSLISGALYEQYF. CDR3 bases: TGTGCCAGCAGTTTAATTAGCGGGGCCCTCTACGAGCAGTACTTC.

V usage is TRBV19 and J usage is TRBJ2-5; 8 bases fit TRBD2. V lost 6 bases to trimming and J lost 5 bases; unmatched junction nucleotides: 11. The CDR3 extends over 15 amino acids. CDR1 and CDR2 (germline): LNHDA, SQIVND (reference sequence). CDR3 DNA: TGTGCCAGTAGCCTGACGGGGGGGGCTATGGAGACCCAGTACTTC. Translated, it gives CASSLTGGAMETQYF.

The V gene is TRBV6-5, the J gene TRBJ1-1, with D uncertain. V was trimmed by 7 bases and J by 0 bases, leaving 15 bases between them. Looked up from germline, CDR1 is MNHEY and CDR2 is SVGAGI. The CDR3 has 15 residues. CDR3 nucleotide sequence: TGTGCCAGCAACAAAGGGATGGGGATGAACACTGAAGCTTTCTTT. Translation: CASNKGMGMNTEAFF.

This clonotype was observed a few times. The DNA of the CDR3 is TGCAGTGCTCGAAGCAAGGTGGATTTTCAAGAGCGCAATCAGCCCCAGCATTTT. Its protein product is CSARSKVDFQERNQPQHF. V is TRBV20-1 and J is TRBJ1-5, with D unclear. Germline CDR1 is DFQATT and CDR2 is SNEGSKA (reference sequence). Trimming pared 5 bases from V and 2 bases from J, leaving 25 bases between. The CDR3 is made up of 18 amino acids.

The genes are TRBV10-3 and TRBJ2-7; either TRBD1 or TRBD2 may supply D (5 bases each). The CDR3 length is 12 residues. Germline V gene data show CDR1 as ENHRY and CDR2 as SYGVKD. V lost 5 bases, J lost 5 bases, and 10 bases lay in between. The CDR3, as DNA: TGTGCCATCAGTCCCCAGGGAGACGAGCAGTACTTC. Protein product: CAISPQGDEQYF.

The chain recombines TRBV6-5 with TRBJ2-4, with 7 bases aligning to TRBD2. The ends lost 0 bases at V and 6 bases at J; junction bases unmatched: 2. The germline V gene encodes CDR1 MNHEY and CDR2 SVGAGI. CDR3 length: 14 amino acids. The CDR3 here is CASSYSIAGNIQYF. CDR3 nucleotides: TGTGCCAGCAGTTACTCAATAGCGGGAAACATTCAGTACTTC.

This clonotype was seen once. The chain couples TRBV7-8 to TRBJ2-7; 10 positions agree with TRBD2. CDR1 and CDR2 from the germline V gene are SGHVS and FQNEAQ. Unmatched junction bases numbered 15, after V lost 6 bases and J lost 10 bases. This CDR3 is built from 15 residues. CDR3 in amino acids: CASSTGLANGGDQYF. CDR3 in DNA: TGTGCCAGCAGTACGGGACTAGCGAACGGGGGCGATCAGTACTTC.

The V and J genes are TRBV18 and TRBJ1-5; tentatively, D is TRBD1 (6 bases). The CDR3 consists of 16 residues. The V and J ends lost 0 bases and 2 bases respectively, with 11 bases between them. The germline V gene has CDR1 KGHSH and CDR2 LQKENI. This chain's CDR3 is CASSPPTGGRNQPQHF. The CDR3 region has the DNA TGTGCCAGCTCACCACCGACAGGAGGCCGCAATCAGCCCCAGCATTTT.

This clonotype was observed at least ten times. One end of the junction varies from germline; a read error may be responsible. The rearrangement links TRBV3-1 to TRBJ2-2, with TRBD2 matching over 10 bases. CDR1 is LGHDT and CDR2 is YNNKEL in the germline V gene (reference sequence). The CDR3 runs 16 residues. The CDR3 region is CASSQRLAGNTGELFF. The CDR3 nucleotides read TGCGCCAGCAGCCAGCGACTAGCGGGGAACACCGGGGAGCTGTTTTTT.

This clonotype was counted between two and nine times. The gene calls are TRBV28 and TRBJ1-2; D is uncertain. Germline values: CDR1 MDHEN, CDR2 SYDVKM. The CDR3 has 16 residues. V was shortened by 3 bases and J by 7 bases, with 21 bases between the two germline ends. The CDR3, as DNA: TGTGCCAGCAGTTTGGGGAACAGCGCAGTTCGGGGTGGCTACACCTTC. Protein sequence: CASSLGNSAVRGGYTF.

V is TRBV19 and J is TRBJ1-2; unclear D gene. The CDR3 consists of 13 residues. The germline V gene encodes CDR1 LNHDA and CDR2 SQIVND (reference sequence). V was pared by 3 bases and J by 4 bases, with 9 bases between. The CDR3 coding sequence is TGTGCCAGTAGTATGGACGGTGGCTATGGCTACACCTTC. This codes for CASSMDGGYGYTF.

CDR3 bases: TGTGCCAGCAAAACAGGGGGTCGGGGTGAAAAACTGTTTTTT. Protein: CASKTGGRGEKLFF. This rearrangement joins TRBV19 to TRBJ1-4, with 8 nucleotides matching TRBD1. Germline assignment: CDR1 LNHDA and CDR2 SQIVND (reference sequence). This CDR3 is built from 14 residues. J gave up 7 bases and V 9 bases, and 10 bases lay outside the gene matches. Variable domain in full (rest from reference TRBV19 and TRBJ1-4): DGGITQSPKYLFRKEGQNVTLSCEQNLNHDAMYWYRQDPGQGLRLIYYSQIVNDFQKGDIAEGYSVSREKKESFPLTVTSAQKNPTAFYLCASKTGGRGEKLFFGSGTQLSVL.

The CDR3 sequence is CASSSSAKGEAFF. Written as DNA, the CDR3 is TGTGCCAGCAGTTCCTCCGCGAAGGGTGAAGCTTTCTTT. The gene calls are TRBV28 and TRBJ1-1; D is ambiguous. Trimming cost V 4 bases and J 7 bases, with 13 bases left between them. CDR3 length equals 13 residues. Germline V gives CDR1 MDHEN, CDR2 SYDVKM.

The chain joins TRBV15 to TRBJ2-5; perhaps TRBD1 as D (5 bases). The V end lost 1 base, the J end lost 1 base, and 10 bases lay between the germline ends. Germline CDR1 reads LNHNV; CDR2 reads YYDKDF (reference sequence). The CDR3 consists of 15 residues. CDR3 in amino acids: CATSRGPGLQETQYF. The CDR3 DNA is TGTGCCACCAGCAGAGGTCCAGGGCTCCAAGAGACCCAGTACTTC.

The rearrangement links TRBV12-3 or TRBV12-4 to TRBJ1-3; D may be TRBD1 (5 bases). The ends were cut back, 1 base at V and 3 bases at J, with 13 bases in the middle. The CDR3 runs 16 residues. This CDR3 is CASSLGPGGVGNTIYF. The CDR3 DNA reads TGTGCCAGCAGTTTAGGTCCGGGGGGAGTTGGAAACACCATATATTTT.

The chain uses TRBV11-1 and TRBJ2-1, with D possibly matching TRBD2 (6 bases). The CDR3 sequence is 17 residues long. Germline loops: CDR1 SGHAT, CDR2 FQDESV (reference sequence). V lost 1 base and J 1 base, leaving 14 bases between the germline ends. In DNA, the CDR3 is TGTGCCAGCAGCTTAGTATCGGGGGAGGAATCCTACAATGAGCAGTTCTTC. This sequence encodes CASSLVSGEESYNEQFF.

This clonotype was seen only a few times. This chain connects TRBV7-2 to TRBJ2-5; D is tentatively TRBD1 or TRBD2 (5 bases each). Germline V gene sequence: CDR1 SGHTA, CDR2 FQGNSA. There are 18 residues in the CDR3. Trimming shortened V by 5 bases and J by 0 bases, and 22 bases separated the two germline ends. CDR3 sequence (DNA): TGTGCCAGCAGCAATAGAGGCGGGCAGGGTGGGGACCAAGAGACCCAGTACTTC. As protein: CASSNRGGQGGDQETQYF.

This clonotype was seen only a few times. The chain employs TRBV6-5 and TRBJ1-4; 9 nucleotides agree with TRBD1. CDR3 length: 14 amino acids. V lost 6 bases to trimming and J lost 7 bases; unmatched junction nucleotides: 6. The germline V gene has CDR1 MNHEY and CDR2 SVGAGI. CDR3: CASRPTGGIEKLFF. CDR3 in DNA: TGTGCCAGCAGACCGACAGGGGGAATTGAAAAACTGTTTTTT.

This sequence joins TRBV27 and TRBJ1-1; D is unresolved. Germline CDR1 and CDR2: MNHEY and SMNVEV (reference sequence). CDR3 size: 14 residues. With 10 bases removed from V and 2 bases from J, the gap between germline ends came to 17 bases. The CDR3 protein is CAISPDGLNTEAFF. In nucleotides, the CDR3 is TGTGCCATCAGCCCAGACGGGCTAAACACTGAAGCTTTCTTT.

The chain combines TRBV15 with TRBJ1-5; 7 bases fit TRBD1. From germline, CDR1 is LNHNV and CDR2 YYDKDF (reference sequence). This CDR3 has 17 amino acids. Trimming removed 1 base from V and 4 bases from J; junction bases left unmatched: 10. In DNA form, the CDR3 reads TGTGCCACCAGCAGAGGCACTGAACAGGGGACAAATCAGCCCCAGCATTTT. Translating it yields CATSRGTEQGTNQPQHF.

This clonotype was picked up a small number of times. The rearrangement uses TRBV7-2 and TRBJ1-5; 8 bases align to TRBD1. Germline assignment: CDR1 SGHTA and CDR2 FQGNSA. This CDR3 spans 15 amino acids. V shed 2 bases and J 4 bases; nucleotides not matched to a gene: 4. CDR3 coding DNA: TGTGCCAGCAGCTTAACCAGGGGGCGGAATCAGCCCCAGCATTTT. Translating it yields CASSLTRGRNQPQHF.

In the case of this clonotype: Germline is not matched at one junction end, which may reflect a read error. The V gene is TRBV7-8, the J gene TRBJ1-1; D unclear. The length of the CDR3 is 13 residues. Germline V gene lookup returns CDR1 SGHVS and CDR2 FQNEAQ. This CDR3 reads CASSLAPQLEALF. Written as DNA, the CDR3 is TGTGCCAGCAGCTTAGCCCCACAGCTCGAAGCTTTATTT.

There are a few counts of this clonotype. The chain is built from TRBV10-3 and TRBJ2-5, with D perhaps being TRBD1 or TRBD2 (6 bases each). The ends were cut back, 2 bases at V and 5 bases at J, with 15 bases in the middle. The length of the CDR3 is 15 residues. The germline CDR1 and CDR2 sequences are ENHRY and SYGVKD. In DNA, the CDR3 is TGTGCCATCAGTGAGACAAGGGGGGAGAGGGAGACCCAGTACTTC. As protein: CAISETRGERETQYF.

This clonotype came up a few times. CDR3 sequence reads: CASSLLGDTAYTDTQYF. CDR3 nucleotide sequence: TGTGCCAGCAGCCTGCTCGGGGACACCGCTTACACAGATACGCAGTATTTT. The gene calls are TRBV3-1 and TRBJ2-3; D is perhaps TRBD1 (6 bases). The CDR3 is 17 amino acids. V was clipped by 4 bases and J by 2 bases, with 19 bases between them. CDR1 is LGHDT and CDR2 is YNNKEL in the germline V gene (reference sequence).